These 30 T cell receptor beta chains were all obtained from the same sample, sequenced in a study of blood T cell repertoires in COVID-19. TCRdb's table, derived via immunoSEQ multiplex PCR, lists solely in-frame clones and lacks some. The repertoire holds about 85,000 clones, with about 90% as singletons. Material: peripheral blood. These receptors were obtained from a woman aged 80 or over with active or convalescent COVID-19.

V gene TRBV6-5 combines with J gene TRBJ2-7; D gene ambiguous. Trimming left V 4 bases short and J 2 bases short, with 9 bases between. The CDR3 covers 13 residues. CDR1 is MNHEY, CDR2 SVGAGI, per germline. The CDR3 DNA follows: TGTGCCAGCAGTTCGAGCGAGACCTACGAGCAGTACTTC. As protein: CASSSSETYEQYF.

This clone was observed a handful of times. The chain joins TRBV5-1 to TRBJ2-1, with TRBD2 identical over 10 bases. The germline CDR1 and CDR2 sequences are SGHRS and YFSETQ. Trimming removed 3 bases from V and 2 bases from J; junction bases left unmatched: 8. This CDR3 comprises 17 residues. CDR3 sequence (DNA): TGCGCCAGCAGCTCGGACCTAGCGGGAGTCCCCTACAATGAGCAGTTCTTC. Amino acid sequence: CASSSDLAGVPYNEQFF.

The chain uses TRBV6-1 and TRBJ1-2, with D maybe TRBD1 (5 bases). The CDR3 has 12 amino acids. Germline V gives CDR1 MNHNS, CDR2 SASEGT. V was pared by 3 bases and J by 6 bases, with 8 bases between. The DNA of the CDR3 is TGTGCCAGCAGTGAGTGGACAAATGGCTACACCTTC. This gives the protein CASSEWTNGYTF.

The J gene is TRBJ1-1, the V gene TRBV10-3, with no clear D. The CDR3 contains 14 residues. Looked up from germline, CDR1 is ENHRY and CDR2 is SYGVKD. V shed 8 bases and J shed 3 bases, with 16 bases lying between them. CDR3 sequence: CAIGRGLRDTEAFF. In DNA form, the CDR3 reads TGTGCCATCGGTCGGGGATTGAGAGACACTGAAGCTTTCTTT.

The chain employs TRBV7-9 and TRBJ2-2, with a tentative D call TRBD2 (7 bases). This CDR3 has 15 residues. V gave up 1 base and J gave up 4 bases, with 10 bases separating them. Germline V gene sequence: CDR1 SEHNR, CDR2 FQNEAQ (reference sequence). The CDR3 region is CASSLDREGTGELFF. The CDR3 DNA follows: TGTGCCAGCAGCTTAGACAGGGAGGGCACCGGGGAGCTGTTTTTT.

The rearrangement joins TRBV7-9 to TRBJ1-4, with a tentative D call TRBD1 (5 bases). Germline V gene lookup returns CDR1 SEHNR and CDR2 FQNEAQ (reference sequence). The CDR3 runs 15 residues. The ends were cut back, 5 bases at V and 3 bases at J, with 13 bases in the middle. CDR3 in DNA: TGTGCCAGCAGCCGGGAGGGGTCGGCTAATGAAAAACTGTTTTTT. As protein: CASSREGSANEKLFF. The variable domain in full, with the rest retrieved from reference TRBV7-9 and TRBJ1-4, is DTGVSQNPRHKITKRGQNVTFRCDPISEHNRLYWYRQTLGQGPEFLTYFQNEAQLEKSRLLSDRFSAERPKGSFSTLEIQRTEQGDSAMYLCASSREGSANEKLFFGSGTQLSVL.

V gene TRBV18 combines with J gene TRBJ2-5; 9 positions agree with TRBD2. This CDR3 is built from 14 residues. The V and J ends lost 3 bases and 4 bases, in that order; junction bases with no gene match: 3. Germline values: CDR1 KGHSH, CDR2 LQKENI. The CDR3 sequence is CASSPPAGGETQYF. The CDR3, as DNA: TGTGCCAGCTCACCCCCAGCGGGGGGAGAGACCCAGTACTTC.

V and J are TRBV14 and TRBJ1-5, with a weak D call TRBD1 (6 bases). This CDR3 comprises 13 residues. The germline gives CDR1 SGHDN, CDR2 FVKESK. Trimming pared 3 bases from V and 7 bases from J, leaving 10 bases between. The CDR3 nucleotides are TGTGCCAGCAGCCAGGGGGCTGGCCAGCCCCAGCATTTT. This gives the protein CASSQGAGQPQHF.

The chain recombines TRBV20-1 with TRBJ2-3; D may be TRBD2 (6 bases). The germline V gene has CDR1 DFQATT and CDR2 SNEGSKA (reference sequence). V was trimmed by 4 bases and J by 5 bases, leaving 7 bases between them. This CDR3 contains 11 residues. The CDR3 DNA reads TGCAGTGCTACTAGCGTAGATACGCAGTATTTT. Protein sequence: CSATSVDTQYF.

The V call is TRBV25-1, the J call TRBJ2-1, with D uncertain. V lost 1 base to trimming and J lost 5 bases, with 6 bases between them. The germline V gene encodes CDR1 MGHDK and CDR2 SYGVNS. The CDR3 is made up of 13 amino acids. CDR3 sequence (DNA): TGTGCCAGCAGTGAATCGTACAACAATGAGCAGTTCTTC. Translated, it gives CASSESYNNEQFF. Together with reference TRBV25-1 and TRBJ2-1, the CDR3 gives the full variable domain: EADIYQTPRYLVIGTGKKITLECSQTMGHDKMYWYQQDPGMELHLIHYSYGVNSTEKGDLSSESTVSRIRTEHFPLTLESARPSHTSQYLCASSESYNNEQFFGPGTRLTVL.

V and J are TRBV4-3 and TRBJ1-2; 9 bases agree with TRBD1. V trimming: 0 bases; J trimming: 5 bases; junction bases outside the gene matches: 7. Germline assignment: CDR1 LGHNA and CDR2 YSLEER. The CDR3 totals 16 residues. The CDR3 here is CASSQEETGGIYGYTF. The CDR3 DNA reads TGCGCCAGCAGCCAAGAAGAGACAGGGGGAATTTATGGCTACACCTTC.

The table lists this clone with a few counts. V is TRBV19 and J is TRBJ2-7, with D possibly being TRBD2 (6 bases). Trimming removed 4 bases at V and 4 bases at J, with 8 bases between. The CDR3 has 12 residues. Germline CDR1 is LNHDA and CDR2 is SQIVND (reference sequence). The CDR3 is CASSKEGYEQYF. As DNA, the CDR3 is TGTGCCAGTAGTAAGGAGGGGTACGAGCAGTACTTC.

The chain combines TRBV11-2 with TRBJ2-4; TRBD1 is a possible D gene (6 bases). CDR3 length equals 14 residues. Germline V gives CDR1 SGHAT, CDR2 FQNNGV. With 3 bases removed from V and 4 bases from J, the gap between germline ends came to 10 bases. The CDR3 DNA is TGTGCCAGCAGCTTCTCCGACAGGAAAAACATTCAGTACTTC. It codes for CASSFSDRKNIQYF. Looking up the rest from reference TRBV11-2 and TRBJ2-4 gives the full variable domain: EAGVAQSPRYKIIEKRQSVAFWCNPISGHATLYWYQQILGQGPKLLIQFQNNGVVDDSQLPKDRFSAERLKGVDSTLKIQPAKLEDSAVYLCASSFSDRKNIQYFGAGTRLSVL.

CDR3 residues: CASNQGVNQPQHF. CDR3 bases: TGTGCCAGCAATCAGGGGGTTAATCAGCCCCAGCATTTT. This sequence joins TRBV6-5 and TRBJ1-5; TRBD1 matches at 7 bases. CDR1 and CDR2 (germline): MNHEY, SVGAGI. With V trimmed by 7 bases and J by 4 bases, 4 bases remained unmatched. CDR3 length: 13 residues.

This clone was detected only a few times. V and J are TRBV30 and TRBJ2-7, with D maybe TRBD1 (8 bases). Trimming removed 5 bases from V and 4 bases from J, with 18 bases in between. Germline assignment: CDR1 GTSNPN and CDR2 SVGIG (reference sequence). This CDR3 spans 14 amino acids. CDR3 in amino acids: CAWRGQGGRYEQYF. The DNA for the CDR3 is TGTGCCTGGCGCGGACAGGGAGGGAGATACGAGCAGTACTTC.

This clone was recorded only once. The chain's CDR3 is CATSREGQGARYEQYF. The CDR3 bases are TGTGCCACCAGCAGAGAGGGACAGGGGGCGCGGTACGAGCAGTACTTC. The chain combines TRBV15 with TRBJ2-7; 12 nucleotides agree with TRBD1. Germline V gene data show CDR1 as LNHNV and CDR2 as YYDKDF (reference sequence). The ends lost 0 bases at V and 4 bases at J; junction bases unmatched: 4. The CDR3 covers 16 residues.

The chain joins TRBV3-1 (or the pseudogene TRBV3-2) to TRBJ2-3; 8 bases are a match to TRBD1. CDR3 length: 16 amino acids. The junction had 11 bases not matched to a gene; V was cut back by 5 bases and J by 4 bases. Germline values: CDR1 LGHDT, CDR2 YNNKEL (reference sequence). The CDR3 DNA follows: TGTGCCAGCAGCACTACGACAGGGGTCGGGGCAGATACGCAGTATTTT. It is translated as CASSTTTGVGADTQYF.

The chain has TRBV5-6 and TRBJ2-7; 8 bases match TRBD2. V shed 3 bases and J 2 bases; nucleotides not matched to a gene: 16. Germline assignment: CDR1 SGHDT and CDR2 YYEEEE. This CDR3 comprises 18 residues. The CDR3 coding sequence is TGTGCCAGCAGCTCCCGCCGGTACGGGAGGGACCTTCCCTACGAGCAGTACTTC. Amino acid sequence: CASSSRRYGRDLPYEQYF.

The chain employs TRBV6-5 and TRBJ1-1, with no clear D. The CDR3 spans 14 residues. Germline values: CDR1 MNHEY, CDR2 SVGAGI. The V gene lost 0 bases and the J gene lost 3 bases, with 8 bases spanning the gap. The CDR3: CASSYSYRDTEAFF. CDR3 coding DNA: TGTGCCAGCAGTTACTCGTATCGGGACACTGAAGCTTTCTTT.

The gene calls are TRBV4-1 and TRBJ2-1, with 8 bases aligning to TRBD2. V shed 4 bases and J 6 bases; nucleotides not matched to a gene: 8. This CDR3 contains 15 residues. The germline V gene encodes CDR1 MGHRA and CDR2 YSYEKL. CDR3 sequence: CASSPPGLGPNEQFF. The CDR3 coding sequence is TGCGCCAGCAGCCCACCGGGACTAGGCCCCAATGAGCAGTTCTTC.

This sequence joins TRBV5-4 and TRBJ1-4; weak D call: TRBD1 (5 bases). CDR3 length: 16 residues. V was pared by 4 bases and J by 0 bases, with 13 bases between. Germline V gives CDR1 SGHNT, CDR2 YYREEE (reference sequence). The CDR3 bases are TGTGCCAGCAGCCGAGCGGGGCAGACAACTAATGAAAAACTGTTTTTT. It translates to CASSRAGQTTNEKLFF.

The chain joins TRBV18 to TRBJ1-4, with TRBD1 matching over 9 bases. The ends lost 0 bases at V and 12 bases at J; junction bases unmatched: 8. This CDR3 is built from 15 residues. CDR1 is KGHSH and CDR2 is LQKENI in the germline V gene. The CDR3 loop is CASSPPVGQGGELFF. CDR3 bases: TGTGCCAGCTCACCACCGGTGGGACAGGGTGGGGAACTGTTTTTT.

The chain employs TRBV2 and TRBJ2-1, with 8 positions matching TRBD1. This CDR3 has 14 residues. Germline V CDR1 and CDR2: SNHLY, FYNNEI. V lost 5 bases, J lost 9 bases, and 9 bases stayed unmatched. The CDR3 DNA sequence: TGTGCCAGCAGTTTGGACAGGGTTTCTCTTGAGCAGTTCTTC. It encodes CASSLDRVSLEQFF.

V usage is TRBV13 and J usage is TRBJ1-3; 9 nucleotides line up with TRBD1. Unmatched junction bases numbered 4, after V lost 3 bases and J lost 4 bases. Germline V CDR1 and CDR2: PRHDT, FYEKMQ (reference sequence). This CDR3 region has 15 residues. The CDR3 spells CASSFTGGWGNTIYF. CDR3 in DNA: TGTGCCAGCAGCTTTACAGGGGGCTGGGGAAACACCATATATTTT.

The chain uses TRBV7-9 and TRBJ1-4, with TRBD1 matching 7 bases. The V gene end was trimmed by 4 bases and the J gene end by 8 bases; junction bases not matched to a gene: 7. The CDR3 loop spans 14 amino acids. The V gene's germline CDR1 is SEHNR and CDR2 FQNEAQ (reference sequence). The CDR3 loop reads CASSYSTGTEKLFF. In nucleotides, the CDR3 is TGTGCCAGCAGCTATTCGACAGGGACAGAAAAACTGTTTTTT.

This clone was observed once. The chain uses TRBV5-4 and TRBJ2-1; 7 bases line up with TRBD1. Germline CDR1 SGHNT, CDR2 YYREEE (reference sequence). V shed 4 bases and J 9 bases; nucleotides not matched to a gene: 7. The CDR3 covers 13 residues. For the CDR3, the DNA is TGTGCCAGCAGCCGTGATCGACAGGGTGAGCAGTTCTTC. Protein sequence: CASSRDRQGEQFF.

V gene TRBV6-5 combines with J gene TRBJ2-1, with 14 nucleotides matching TRBD2. Germline-derived CDR1 and CDR2 are MNHEY and SVGAGI. V shed 5 bases and J 10 bases; nucleotides not matched to a gene: 7. This CDR3 contains 15 residues. Here the CDR3 reads CASSTRGLAGDEQFF. As DNA, the CDR3 is TGTGCCAGCAGTACACGGGGACTAGCGGGAGACGAGCAGTTCTTC.

The chain recombines TRBV19 with TRBJ2-5, with TRBD2 as a possible D gene (6 bases). The germline V gene encodes CDR1 LNHDA and CDR2 SQIVND (reference sequence). There are 14 residues in the CDR3. V was pared by 3 bases and J by 1 base, with 9 bases between. CDR3 coding DNA: TGTGCCAGTAGTATCGGCGGGACCCAAGAGACCCAGTACTTC. This codes for CASSIGGTQETQYF.

This clone was seen just once. CDR3 DNA sequence: TGCGCCAGCAGTGGCTATGGCTATGGCTACACCTTC. As protein: CASSGYGYGYTF. V usage is TRBV10-2 and J usage is TRBJ1-2; D unresolved. V lost 4 bases, J lost 4 bases, and 7 bases lay in between. CDR3 size: 12 residues. Germline values: CDR1 WSHSY, CDR2 SAAADI.

The chain carries TRBV7-2 and TRBJ2-1; D is ambiguous. Trimming took off 2 bases at V and 0 bases at J, with 11 bases between the two ends. Germline CDR1 and CDR2: SGHTA and FQGNSA. This CDR3 comprises 16 residues. The CDR3 nucleotides read TGTGCCAGCAGCTTATCAGCGCCGAGCTCCTACAATGAGCAGTTCTTC. Translated: CASSLSAPSSYNEQFF.